This entry lists 5 T cell receptor beta chains sequenced from one sample in a study of blood T cell repertoires in COVID-19. Profiled with immunoSEQ multiplex PCR; TCRdb holds only in-frame clones, not every one. The profile shows roughly 32,000 clones, about 85% of them singletons. Material: peripheral blood. The receptors stem from a man in his fifties or sixties with active or convalescent COVID-19.

The V and J genes are TRBV6-6 and TRBJ1-5; D remains ambiguous. The CDR3 consists of 16 residues. Germline V gives CDR1 MNHNY, CDR2 SVGAGI (reference sequence). Trimming took off 0 bases at V and 0 bases at J, with 9 bases between the two ends. This CDR3 reads CASSYSPDYSNQPQHF. In DNA, the CDR3 is TGTGCCAGCAGTTACTCTCCAGATTATAGCAATCAGCCCCAGCATTTT.

V gene TRBV5-4 combines with J gene TRBJ1-1; no firm D call. The V end was cut by 2 bases, the J end by 0 bases, with 5 bases between. The germline V gene encodes CDR1 SGHNT and CDR2 YYREEE (reference sequence). This CDR3 contains 13 residues. In DNA form, the CDR3 reads TGTGCCAGCAGCTTCTCCCTGAACACTGAAGCTTTCTTT. Its translation is CASSFSLNTEAFF.

The chain is built from TRBV28 and TRBJ1-2, with 8 bases matching TRBD1. This CDR3 is 12 amino acids long. J was trimmed by 4 bases and V by 9 bases; bases with no gene match: 4. Germline lookup yields CDR1 MDHEN and CDR2 SYDVKM. The DNA of the CDR3 is TGTGCCAGTAGCGGACAGGGCTATGGCTACACCTTC. Amino acids: CASSGQGYGYTF.

A single count supports this clone. The CDR3 loop is CASSQETRRTSLAKNIQYF. The DNA of the CDR3 is TGCGCCAGCAGCCAAGAAACCAGGCGTACATCCCTAGCCAAAAACATTCAGTACTTC. The chain joins TRBV4-3 to TRBJ2-4; D remains unclear. Trimming took 0 bases from V and 0 from J, leaving 18 bases between them. The germline V gene encodes CDR1 LGHNA and CDR2 YSLEER. This CDR3 spans 19 amino acids.

The chain joins TRBV18 to TRBJ2-7, with D tentatively TRBD2 (6 bases). The CDR3 is 13 amino acids. The germline V gene encodes CDR1 KGHSH and CDR2 LQKENI. The V and J ends lost 2 bases and 5 bases respectively, with 10 bases between them. In DNA, the CDR3 is TGTGCCAGCTCACCAGCGGGGCGGAACGAGCAGTACTTC. It translates to CASSPAGRNEQYF.